The 10 T cell receptor beta chains below all came from one sample that was sequenced in a study of regulatory T cells in long-lasting Graves disease. Assembly of TCR beta libraries relied on iRepertoire HTBI primers together with Arm-PCR of CDR3 regions. TCRdb ran MiXCR on the multiplex PCR reads and lists one entry per CDR3 protein. The sample comprises nearly 350,000 distinct CDR3 sequences, less than 20% of which are singletons, and approximately 31% rests with the top ten. Time point here: persistent/refractory GD, antithyroid drugs over 5 years with positive TRAb. The TCR library was made from RNA extracted from PBMCs. The sequencing here drew on peripheral blood mononuclear cells (PBMCs), taken when the disease was refractory, from a patient treated with antithyroid drugs. The receptors here all came from a female donor with Graves disease.

There are a few counts of this clonotype. The rearrangement uses TRBV5-5 and TRBJ2-5; D is perhaps TRBD1 (6 bases). This CDR3 region has 15 residues. Germline lookup yields CDR1 SGHKS and CDR2 YYEKEE (reference sequence). Trimming left V 1 base short and J 5 bases short, with 15 bases between. CDR3 residues: CASSLLEGTGETQYF. The CDR3 DNA sequence: TGTGCCAGCAGCTTGCTCGAGGGTACAGGGGAGACCCAGTACTTC.

The sample holds many counts of this clonotype. This chain uses TRBV6-1 with TRBJ1-2, with D perhaps matching TRBD1 (6 bases). In germline, CDR1 is MNHNS, CDR2 SASEGT. The CDR3 contains 15 residues. V was shortened by 6 bases and J by 0 bases, with 14 bases between the two germline ends. As DNA, the CDR3 is TGTGCCAGCAGCCGTCGGGACAACCCTAACTATGGCTACACCTTC. Protein product: CASSRRDNPNYGYTF.

This clonotype was seen ten or more times. J is TRBJ2-5 and V is TRBV7-2; TRBD1 matches at 9 bases. The ends lost 4 bases at V and 2 bases at J; junction bases unmatched: 5. The germline CDR1 and CDR2 sequences are SGHTA and FQGNSA. The CDR3 length is 15 residues. The CDR3 region has the DNA TGTGCCAGCAGCTACACCGGGACAGGGCAAGAGACCCAGTACTTC. The encoded protein is CASSYTGTGQETQYF.

A word on this clonotype: It may be a read error: a sequence one base away is much more abundant. V usage is TRBV12-3 or TRBV12-4 and J usage is TRBJ2-1; TRBD1 aligns across 9 bases. CDR3 length equals 14 residues. V shed 9 bases and J 10 bases; nucleotides not matched to a gene: 13. In nucleotides, the CDR3 is TGTGCCAGTTCCGACAGGGGGGGCTCCTACGAGCAGTTCTTC. This codes for CASSDRGGSYEQFF.

This clonotype was seen more than once but under ten times. V and J are TRBV27 and TRBJ2-5; D is perhaps TRBD1 or TRBD2 (5 bases each). Germline lookup yields CDR1 MNHEY and CDR2 SMNVEV (reference sequence). CDR3 size: 14 residues. V was shortened by 6 bases and J by 2 bases, with 13 bases between the two germline ends. This CDR3 is CASRLRGPQETQYF. The CDR3 DNA follows: TGTGCCAGCAGACTTCGGGGCCCACAAGAGACCCAGTACTTC.

The chain uses TRBV20-1 and TRBJ2-2, with a weak D call TRBD2 (6 bases). Per germline, CDR1 DFQATT and CDR2 SNEGSKA (reference sequence). The CDR3 totals 13 residues. With 1 base removed from V and 5 bases from J, the gap between germline ends came to 8 bases. The CDR3 coding sequence is TGCAGTGCTAGAGGTCGGGAGACCGGGGAGCTGTTTTTT. Its translation: CSARGRETGELFF.

This clonotype was seen at least ten times. The gene calls are TRBV11-2 and TRBJ1-1; D ambiguous. Trimming removed 4 bases from V and 0 bases from J, with 6 bases in between. The CDR3 length is 13 residues. The germline CDR1 and CDR2 sequences are SGHAT and FQNNGV. The CDR3 sequence: CASSSRMNTEAFF. CDR3 DNA: TGTGCCAGCAGCTCGAGAATGAACACTGAAGCTTTCTTT.

The chain is built from TRBV2 and TRBJ2-2; 9 nucleotides line up with TRBD2. The trim removed 10 bases at V and 5 bases at J, leaving 8 bases unmatched. Germline CDR1 SNHLY, CDR2 FYNNEI. There are 14 residues in the CDR3. The CDR3 protein is CATQLAGGTGELFF. For the CDR3, the DNA is TGTGCCACTCAACTAGCGGGCGGGACCGGGGAGCTGTTTTTT.

This clonotype has just a few counts. The chain links TRBV27 to TRBJ2-1; no clear D. The CDR3 is 13 residues long. Germline V gene sequence: CDR1 MNHEY, CDR2 SMNVEV (reference sequence). Trimming took 2 bases from V and 6 from J, leaving 8 bases between them. DNA of the CDR3: TGTGCCAGCAGTTTACACTATGGCAATGAGCAGTTCTTC. Its protein is CASSLHYGNEQFF.

The chain employs TRBV27 and TRBJ2-3, with D perhaps matching TRBD2 (6 bases). Germline lookup yields CDR1 MNHEY and CDR2 SMNVEV (reference sequence). The ends were cut back, 6 bases at V and 5 bases at J, with 21 bases in the middle. CDR3 length equals 16 residues. The CDR3 DNA follows: TGTGCCAGCAGCCGACTCGGGGGACGCTGGGGAGATACGCAGTATTTT. Its protein product is CASSRLGGRWGDTQYF.